Sequencing of this T cell receptor beta chain was carried out in a study of early T cells in non-severe SARS-CoV-2 infection. Study summary: Bulk RNA taken from unsorted whole blood was sequenced, leaving chains unpaired.

Germline lookup yields CDR1 SGHRS and CDR2 YFSETQ. The CDR3 is made up of 15 amino acids. Between the trimmed V and J ends, which lost 0 bases and 11 bases, there was a span of 20 bases. TCRdb re-derived calls from the 5' RACE reads in MiXCR, one entry per CDR3 protein. Counted here are 100,000 to 150,000 distinct CDR3 sequences, under 15% occurring once; the ten biggest clones make up about a fifth. This clonotype has more than one count but fewer than ten. The rearrangement uses TRBV5-1 and TRBJ1-1; tentative D call: TRBD1 (6 bases). Sample: whole blood. The receptor comes from an adult who was a healthcare worker with PCR-confirmed SARS-CoV-2 infection or an uninfected control (not recorded which). The CDR3 region has the DNA TGCGCCAGCAGCTTGGACGGGGGCGTCACGAAAGCGGCTTTCTTT. Translated, it gives CASSLDGGVTKAAFF.